The TCR beta chain described here comes from a study of blood T cell repertoires in COVID-19. Study overall: The samples span acute and convalescent COVID-19 from the United States, Italy and Spain. T cells, B-cell-depleted T cells, or PBMCs supplied cDNA or gDNA.

Per the study methods: Estimates of nucleated cell counts were drawn from the amplification of reference gene primers. Measured with immunoSEQ multiplex PCR; TCRdb has only the in-frame clones, and not every one. Clone size and V and J calls were adopted from that table, with D and trimming inferred from the DNA. The data hold some 50,000 clones, with about 90% observed a single time. The specimen sequenced was peripheral blood. The source of this sequence is a human donor in a cohort sampled during active COVID-19.

The CDR3 DNA follows: TGTGCCAGCAGTCTCGGGACAGGCGTAAGGTCACCCCTCCACTTT. Translated: CASSLGTGVRSPLHF. V is TRBV27 and J is TRBJ1-6; 8 nucleotides match TRBD1. The length of the CDR3 is 15 residues. Per the germline V gene, CDR1 is MNHEY and CDR2 is SMNVEV (reference sequence). The J segment lost 10 bases and the V segment lost 5 bases, leaving 10 bases of the junction unmatched.